The source of this TCR beta chain is a study of T cells in Graves' hyperthyroidism and ophthalmopathy. Amplified TCR beta CDR3 regions came from RNA transcripts. First-round RT-PCR with HTBI primers amplified the TCR CDR3 region. TCRdb processed the multiplex PCR reads anew with MiXCR; each CDR3 protein has one entry. The sample includes 550,000 to 600,000 distinct CDR3 sequences, approximately 15% of them seen just once. Losses at the gene ends were 3 bases for V and 2 bases for J; bases not matched to a gene: 4. The germline V gene has CDR1 KGHSH and CDR2 LQKENI. The CDR3 sequence is 15 residues long. This clonotype was seen repeatedly, ten times or more.

V gene TRBV18 combines with J gene TRBJ2-7, with 10 bases fitting TRBD1. Sample: blood. The clonotype was recovered from a woman between 18 and 30 years old with Graves' ophthalmopathy. CDR3 amino acids: CASSPGTGATYEQYF. The CDR3 region has the DNA TGTGCCAGCTCACCCGGGACAGGGGCTACCTACGAGCAGTACTTC.